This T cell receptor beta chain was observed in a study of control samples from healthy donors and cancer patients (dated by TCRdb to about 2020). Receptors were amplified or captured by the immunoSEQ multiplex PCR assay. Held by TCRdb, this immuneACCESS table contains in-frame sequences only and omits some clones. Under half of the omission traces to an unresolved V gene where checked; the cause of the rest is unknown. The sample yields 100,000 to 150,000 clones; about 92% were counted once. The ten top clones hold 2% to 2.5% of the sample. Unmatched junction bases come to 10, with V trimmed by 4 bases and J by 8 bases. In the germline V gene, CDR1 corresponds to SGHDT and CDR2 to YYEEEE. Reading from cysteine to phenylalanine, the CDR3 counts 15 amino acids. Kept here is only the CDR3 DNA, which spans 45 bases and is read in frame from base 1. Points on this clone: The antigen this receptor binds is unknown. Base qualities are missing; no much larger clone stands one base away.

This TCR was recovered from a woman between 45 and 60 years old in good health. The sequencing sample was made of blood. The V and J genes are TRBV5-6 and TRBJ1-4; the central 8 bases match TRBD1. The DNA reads TGTGCCAGCAGCGACACAGGGGGAGGACTAGAAAAACTGTTTTTT. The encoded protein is CASSDTGGGLEKLFF.